This T cell receptor beta chain emerged from a study of T cell responses to AZD1222 COVID-19 vaccine. The V end lost 5 bases, the J end lost 3 bases, and 12 bases lay between the germline ends. CDR3 size: 14 residues. Germline CDR1 is SGHRS and CDR2 is YFSETQ. Repertoires were generated with immunoSEQ multiplex PCR, while TCRdb's copy carries only in-frame clones and drops some. The sample lists roughly 120,000 clones, approximately 89% seen once, with around 4.4% in the top ten. This chain uses TRBV5-1 with TRBJ1-5; possibly TRBD1 for D (6 bases). The receptor was derived from an adult who received the AZD1222 COVID-19 vaccine. This specimen consisted of peripheral blood, obtained 28 days after the second AZD1222 dose. The CDR3, as DNA: TGCGCCAGCAGTCCCGGACAGCACAATCAGCCCCAGCATTTT. It yields the protein CASSPGQHNQPQHF.